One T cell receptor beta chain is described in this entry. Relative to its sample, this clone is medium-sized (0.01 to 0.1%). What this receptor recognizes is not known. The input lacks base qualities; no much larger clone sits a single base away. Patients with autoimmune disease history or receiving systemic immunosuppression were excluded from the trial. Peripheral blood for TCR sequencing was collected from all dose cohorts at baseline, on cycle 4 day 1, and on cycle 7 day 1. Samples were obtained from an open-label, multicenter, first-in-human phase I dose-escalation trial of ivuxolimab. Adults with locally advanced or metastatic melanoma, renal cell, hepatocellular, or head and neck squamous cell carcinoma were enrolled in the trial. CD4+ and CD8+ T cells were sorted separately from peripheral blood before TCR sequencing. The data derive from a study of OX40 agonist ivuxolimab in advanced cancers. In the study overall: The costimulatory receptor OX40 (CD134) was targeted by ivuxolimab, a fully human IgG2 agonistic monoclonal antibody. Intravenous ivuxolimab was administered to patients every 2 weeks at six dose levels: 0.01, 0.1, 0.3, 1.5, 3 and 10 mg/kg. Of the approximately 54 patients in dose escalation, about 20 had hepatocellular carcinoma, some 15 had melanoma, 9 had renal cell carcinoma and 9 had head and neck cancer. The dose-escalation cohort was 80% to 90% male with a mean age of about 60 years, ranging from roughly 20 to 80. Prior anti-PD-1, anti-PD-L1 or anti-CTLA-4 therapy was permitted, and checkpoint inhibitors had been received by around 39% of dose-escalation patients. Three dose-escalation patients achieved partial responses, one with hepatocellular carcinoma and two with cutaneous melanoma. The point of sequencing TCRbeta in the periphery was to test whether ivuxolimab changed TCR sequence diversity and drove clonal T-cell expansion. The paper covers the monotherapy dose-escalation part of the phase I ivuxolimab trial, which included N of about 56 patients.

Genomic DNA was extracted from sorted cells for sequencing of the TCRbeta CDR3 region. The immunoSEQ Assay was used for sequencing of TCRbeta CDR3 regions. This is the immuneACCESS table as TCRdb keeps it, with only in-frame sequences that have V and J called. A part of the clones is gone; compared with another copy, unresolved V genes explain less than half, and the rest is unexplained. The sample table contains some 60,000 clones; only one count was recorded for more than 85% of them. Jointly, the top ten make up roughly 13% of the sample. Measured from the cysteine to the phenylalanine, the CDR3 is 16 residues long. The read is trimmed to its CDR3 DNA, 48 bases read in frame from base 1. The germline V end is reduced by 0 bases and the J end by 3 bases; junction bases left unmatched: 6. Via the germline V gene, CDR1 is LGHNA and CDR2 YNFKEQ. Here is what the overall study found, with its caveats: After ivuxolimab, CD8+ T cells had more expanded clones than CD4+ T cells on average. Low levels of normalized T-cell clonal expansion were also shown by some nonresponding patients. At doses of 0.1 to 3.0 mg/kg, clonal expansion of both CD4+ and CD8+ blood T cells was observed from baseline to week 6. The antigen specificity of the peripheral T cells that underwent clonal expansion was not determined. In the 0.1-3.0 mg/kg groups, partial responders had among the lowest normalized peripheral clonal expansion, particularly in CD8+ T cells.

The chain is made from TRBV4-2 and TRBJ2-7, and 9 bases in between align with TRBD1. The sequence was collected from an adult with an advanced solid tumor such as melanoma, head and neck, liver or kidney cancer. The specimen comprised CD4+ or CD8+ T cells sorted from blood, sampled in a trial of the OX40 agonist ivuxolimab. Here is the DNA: TGTGCCAGCAGCCAAGATCGTCCGGACAGGGGCTACGAGCAGTACTTC. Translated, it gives CASSQDRPDRGYEQYF.